The 16 T cell receptor beta chains given below trace back to one sample, sequenced in a study of blood T cell repertoires in COVID-19. Produced via immunoSEQ multiplex PCR; TCRdb's table is partial and in-frame only. The sample shows about 89,000 clones, nearly 95% of them seen only once. What was sequenced was peripheral blood. These receptors originate from a human donor with active COVID-19. The donor label of this sample is uncertain.

This sequence joins TRBV7-2 and TRBJ1-1, with unresolved D. The germline gives CDR1 SGHTA, CDR2 FQGNSA. This CDR3 contains 16 residues. Trimming took 4 bases from V and 4 from J, leaving 19 bases between them. The CDR3 reads CASSSPELRVGTEAFF. The DNA for the CDR3 is TGTGCCAGCAGCTCACCCGAGCTGAGGGTCGGCACTGAAGCTTTCTTT.

The chain carries TRBV29-1 and TRBJ2-3; D not resolved. Germline CDR1 and CDR2: SQVTM and ANQGSEA. V lost 5 bases, J lost 6 bases, and 12 bases lay in between. The CDR3 consists of 12 residues. CDR3 amino acids: CSVIKQTDTQYF. In DNA, the CDR3 is TGCAGCGTTATAAAACAGACGGATACGCAGTATTTT.

The chain carries TRBV18 and TRBJ2-5, with TRBD1 matching 7 bases. The V gene's germline CDR1 is KGHSH and CDR2 LQKENI. There are 18 residues in the CDR3. V shed 4 bases, J shed 3 bases, and the junction held 17 bases outside the gene matches. The CDR3 coding sequence is TGTGCCAGCTCACGGGAGAGGACCGGGACAGTGGGAAAAGAGACCCAGTACTTC. It translates to CASSRERTGTVGKETQYF.

V gene TRBV5-1 combines with J gene TRBJ2-5, with D possibly TRBD2 on 5 matching bases. Trimming cost V 1 base and J 1 base, with 11 bases left between them. The CDR3 is 15 amino acids. Germline CDR1 reads SGHRS; CDR2 reads YFSETQ. The CDR3 spells CASSLLVRGQETQYF. The CDR3 nucleotides read TGCGCCAGCAGCTTGCTCGTACGGGGCCAAGAGACCCAGTACTTC.

This CDR3 reads CASSSLGTSGNTDTQYF. As DNA, the CDR3 is TGTGCCAGCAGCTCCTTGGGGACTAGCGGGAACACAGATACGCAGTATTTT. This chain joins TRBV7-2 and TRBJ2-3; 13 bases map to TRBD2. Per the germline V gene, CDR1 is SGHTA and CDR2 is FQGNSA. The CDR3 covers 17 residues. V lost 4 bases, J lost 2 bases, and 6 bases stayed unmatched.

The chain is built from TRBV5-1 and TRBJ1-1; possible D gene TRBD1, 5 bases. Trimming shortened V by 2 bases and J by 4 bases, and 9 bases separated the two germline ends. The CDR3 extends over 13 amino acids. Germline loops: CDR1 SGHRS, CDR2 YFSETQ. The DNA for the CDR3 is TGCGCCAGCAGCTTAACAGGCGGCACTGAAGCTTTCTTT. This gives the protein CASSLTGGTEAFF.

This clone appeared a single time. The rearrangement uses TRBV7-9 and TRBJ1-2; 8 bases map to TRBD1. V gave up 5 bases and J gave up 11 bases; unmatched junction bases: 13. Germline CDR1 and CDR2: SEHNR and FQNEAQ (reference sequence). The CDR3 totals 14 residues. CDR3 sequence (DNA): TGTGCCAGCAGCCGAGGACAGGGACGAGAAGGGTACACCTTC. This codes for CASSRGQGREGYTF. The variable domain in full, with the rest retrieved from reference TRBV7-9 and TRBJ1-2, is DTGVSQNPRHKITKRGQNVTFRCDPISEHNRLYWYRQTLGQGPEFLTYFQNEAQLEKSRLLSDRFSAERPKGSFSTLEIQRTEQGDSAMYLCASSRGQGREGYTFGSGTRLTVV.

The rearrangement links TRBV7-9 to TRBJ2-2; 8 bases match TRBD1. Germline V gives CDR1 SEHNR, CDR2 FQNEAQ (reference sequence). The CDR3 is 17 residues long. The junction had 10 bases not matched to a gene; V was cut back by 3 bases and J by 4 bases. The DNA for the CDR3 is TGTGCCAGCAGCTTTTCCGGCGGCAGGGGGCGCACCGGGGAGCTGTTTTTT. Its translation is CASSFSGGRGRTGELFF.

The chain uses TRBV6-2 or TRBV6-3 and TRBJ2-7, with a weak D call TRBD1 (5 bases). This CDR3 is built from 16 residues. Germline values: CDR1 MNHEY, CDR2 SVGEGT. The germline V and J ends were trimmed by 0 bases and 2 bases, with 14 bases remaining between them. In DNA form, the CDR3 reads TGTGCCAGCAGTTACTCGGGTGGGGCCTACGCCTACGAGCAGTACTTC. Translated, it gives CASSYSGGAYAYEQYF.

The chain has TRBV7-9 and TRBJ2-1; 8 bases are a match to TRBD2. V lost 3 bases, J lost 3 bases, and 4 bases stayed unmatched. This CDR3 comprises 15 residues. The germline gives CDR1 SEHNR, CDR2 FQNEAQ (reference sequence). This CDR3 reads CASSLTSAYYNEQFF. CDR3 DNA: TGTGCCAGCAGCTTGACTAGCGCCTACTACAATGAGCAGTTCTTC.

The gene calls are TRBV14 and TRBJ1-4; no definite D call. CDR1 SGHDN and CDR2 FVKESK come from the germline V gene. Trimming removed 5 bases at V and 9 bases at J, with 10 bases between. The CDR3 contains 12 residues. For the CDR3, the DNA is TGTGCCAGCAGCGAAAAGGAGCAAAAACTGTTTTTT. It is translated as CASSEKEQKLFF.

The chain is built from TRBV9 and TRBJ2-7; perhaps TRBD1 as D (5 bases). Germline values: CDR1 SGDLS, CDR2 YYNGEE. Deletions cut 0 bases from V and 5 bases from J, with 12 bases between. This CDR3 contains 14 residues. CDR3 sequence: CASSVANRPHEQYF. CDR3 nucleotides: TGTGCCAGCAGCGTAGCGAACAGGCCCCACGAGCAGTACTTC.

This clone was recorded once. CDR3 coding DNA: TGTGCCAGCAGCTTATTAGGGGGCACCTACGAGCAGTACTTC. Its protein product is CASSLLGGTYEQYF. This chain uses TRBV11-3 with TRBJ2-7; 7 bases map to TRBD1. The CDR3 extends over 14 amino acids. The germline CDR1 and CDR2 sequences are SGHNT and YENEEA. Trimming took 2 bases from V and 2 from J; bases not matched to a gene: 3.

This chain uses TRBV5-4 with TRBJ2-5; TRBD1 matches 8 bases. Germline V gene data show CDR1 as SGHNT and CDR2 as YYREEE (reference sequence). The CDR3 totals 15 residues. J lost 5 bases, V lost 4 bases, and 10 bases had no gene match. CDR3 loop: CASSSNRGFAETQYF. The CDR3 DNA reads TGTGCCAGCAGCAGCAACAGGGGGTTCGCGGAGACCCAGTACTTC.

The V gene is TRBV11-3, the J gene TRBJ1-4, with D possibly TRBD1 on 5 matching bases. The ends were cut back, 1 base at V and 8 bases at J, with 14 bases in the middle. CDR1 is SGHNT, CDR2 YENEEA, per germline. The CDR3 has 15 residues. The CDR3 region is CASSLVSGVREKLFF. The CDR3 DNA reads as TGTGCCAGCAGCTTAGTATCGGGGGTCAGAGAAAAACTGTTTTTT.

This clone was recorded once. The chain joins TRBV11-3 to TRBJ2-1; the match to TRBD1 covers 7 bases. This CDR3 has 17 amino acids. The germline V gene has CDR1 SGHNT and CDR2 YENEEA. Trimming removed 0 bases from V and 6 bases from J; junction bases left unmatched: 11. CDR3 loop: CASSLDLQGLGINEQFF. The CDR3 DNA sequence: TGTGCCAGCAGCTTAGACCTACAGGGGTTGGGGATCAATGAGCAGTTCTTC. The full variable domain, with the rest looked up from reference TRBV11-3 and TRBJ2-1, is EAGVVQSPRYKIIEKKQPVAFWCNPISGHNTLYWYLQNLGQGPELLIRYENEEAVDDSQLPKDRFSAERLKGVDSTLKIQPAELGDSAVYLCASSLDLQGLGINEQFFGPGTRLTVL.